This T cell receptor (beta chain) was sequenced in a study of shared clonotypes between healthy human individuals (dated by TCRdb to the early 2020s). With respect to the entire study: The cohort included a few men and a couple of women between 18 and 49 years of age. Blood TCR repertoires of about 5 healthy adults were deeply sequenced to estimate repertoire size and the extent of clonotype sharing between individuals. Different laboratories and diverse techniques were used to prepare libraries and sequence TCR repertoires, to increase sequencing depth and limit assay-specific biases. Between about 0.94 and 8.9 billion PBMCs per donor were obtained by leukapheresis. Paper-wide results and their limitations: Pairwise subsampling led to the expectation that sequencing depth would affect the degree of clonotype sharing among donors. Only blood was sampled, and tissue TCR repertoires likely differ from those in blood. Because the study included only a small number of donors, the genetic and exposure-history diversity represented was limited.

Donors were healthy HIV-negative adults with no recently reported acute infections or vaccinations. All donors were Caucasian adults living in Nashville, Tennessee, USA. For unsorted samples, tens of millions of PBMCs were counted and genomic DNA was extracted with the QIAamp DNA Blood Mini kit. Blood was obtained by leukapheresis, after which PBMCs were separated by Ficoll-Histopaque density gradient centrifugation and cryopreserved in liquid nitrogen vapor phase. Using the deep immunoSEQ assay, TCR CDR3 regions were amplified from genomic DNA by multiplex PCR. Genomic DNA extracted from each cell subset was distributed evenly over all wells of several immunoSEQ 96-well plates, and each plate served as one replicate. For unsorted PBMC, each replicate PCR was loaded with around 300 ng genomic DNA, equivalent to around 30,000 T cell genomes. Ten immunoSEQ deep assay plates were used to sequence unsorted PBMC genomic DNA. Purified libraries were quantified with a Qubit 3.0 fluorometer, sized on a Bioanalyzer 2100, and re-quantified with the KAPA Library Quantification kit. A separate single-read 150-cycle Illumina NextSeq 550 flow cell was used to sequence each immunoSEQ 96-well plate. Per the source publication's procedure: Because only junctional sequences without quality scores were contained in the immunoSEQ output, filtering matching that applied to full-length reads could not be performed. Sequences were annotated with PyIR, a Python wrapper for IgBLAST v1.9, and V/J genes and CDR3 were assigned using IMGT germline references. Reads were removed for weak V/J assignments (E-value above 1e-6), missing CDR3, stop codons, out-of-frame junctions, or ambiguous translated residues. V3J clonotypes were defined as sequences sharing the same inferred V gene, J gene, and CDR3 amino acid sequence. The percentage overlap between two repertoires was calculated by dividing the number of shared unique clonotypes by the size of the smaller repertoire. Three approaches were used to assess repertoire richness: RTK rarefaction, the Chao1 estimator, and Recon v2.1 estimates of unobserved clonotypes. What TCRdb holds here is the immuneACCESS table cut down to in-frame rearrangements. Part of the clones is not present; checked against another copy, under half of the missing clones reflect an unresolved V gene, and the others are unexplained. V and J calls and clone size are copied from that table; D and trimming were computed from the DNA. A total of around 450,000 clones appear in this sample, 75% to 85% of them only once. Under 15% of the sample lies in the top ten.

The cysteine opens and the phenylalanine closes a CDR3 of 14 amino acids. The only DNA kept is the CDR3, 42 bases in frame from the first base. CDR1 and CDR2 are drawn from the germline V gene: SGHRS, YFSETQ. V trim: 3 bases; J trim: 4 bases; unmatched bases: 3. This clone has only one observation. It has no known antigen specificity. Base qualities are missing; no much larger clone stands one base away. This sequence was found in a woman aged 40 to 50 in good health. Some clones in this sample may be carry-over from other donors' samples. The sequence links TRBV5-1 to TRBJ1-4; 7 middle bases align to TRBD1. The sequenced material came from PBMCs. CDR3 sequence: CASSSGQNNEKLFF. The nucleotide sequence reads TGCGCCAGCAGCTCGGGACAGAATAATGAAAAACTGTTTTTT.